This T cell receptor beta chain was captured by sequencing in a study of early stage breast cancer tumors. Study information: Among approximately 12 ER+/PR+/HER2- tumors, eight were ductal, four lobular.

Data came from immunoSEQ multiplex PCR; TCRdb stores just in-frame clones and leaves some out. The sample includes under 75,000 clones, over 65% of them seen just once. Between the trimmed V and J ends, which lost 1 base and 2 bases, there was a span of 12 bases. Germline values: CDR1 MGHDK, CDR2 SYGVNS. The CDR3 covers 16 residues. In this sample, this clone turned up a few times. The chain carries TRBV25-1 and TRBJ1-5, with D tentatively TRBD1 (5 bases). Sequencing was performed on blood. The TCR sequence derives from a person in their thirties with breast cancer. The CDR3 reads CASSESGGMGNQPQHF. CDR3 in DNA: TGTGCCAGCAGTGAATCGGGGGGAATGGGCAATCAGCCCCAGCATTTT.